These 11 T cell receptor beta chains originate from one sample sequenced in a study of blood T cell repertoires in COVID-19. Assay: immunoSEQ multiplex PCR; the TCRdb copy retains only in-frame clones and omits some. The repertoire holds around 230,000 clones, with about 87% as singletons. Sequencing used PBMCs or T cells enriched from blood (not recorded which). Receptor source: a man aged 18 to 29 with acute COVID-19.

The gene calls are TRBV14 and TRBJ2-7; 7 positions agree with TRBD2. This CDR3 region has 15 residues. V gave up 2 bases and J gave up 2 bases; unmatched junction bases: 6. Germline CDR1 SGHDN, CDR2 FVKESK. CDR3 in DNA: TGTGCCAGCAGCCAACATAGCGGGCGGCCCTACGAGCAGTACTTC. Amino acids: CASSQHSGRPYEQYF.

V is TRBV9 and J is TRBJ2-5, with TRBD2 matching over 7 bases. V shed 0 bases and J 3 bases; nucleotides not matched to a gene: 14. The germline V gene has CDR1 SGDLS and CDR2 YYNGEE. The CDR3 is made up of 18 amino acids. Here the CDR3 reads CASSVAPAAASGEETQYF. The DNA of the CDR3 is TGTGCCAGCAGCGTAGCCCCCGCCGCCGCTAGCGGAGAAGAGACCCAGTACTTC.

The sample holds a few counts of this clone. The chain recombines TRBV30 with TRBJ1-6; no clear D gene. CDR3 length equals 13 residues. The V and J ends lost 5 bases and 7 bases respectively, with 12 bases between them. In germline, CDR1 is GTSNPN, CDR2 SVGIG (reference sequence). CDR3 sequence: CAWGQQQNSPLHF. For the CDR3, the DNA is TGTGCCTGGGGTCAACAGCAGAATTCACCCCTCCACTTT.

The chain joins TRBV6-5 to TRBJ1-2; possibly TRBD1 for D (6 bases). CDR3 length: 15 residues. CDR1 is MNHEY, CDR2 SVGAGI, per germline. Between the trimmed V and J ends, which lost 0 bases and 7 bases, there was a span of 15 bases. CDR3 sequence reads: CASSYSGGASFGYTF. CDR3 in DNA: TGTGCCAGCAGTTACTCTGGGGGCGCAAGTTTTGGCTACACCTTC.

The chain links TRBV27 to TRBJ1-1; TRBD1 aligns across 7 bases. CDR1 is MNHEY, CDR2 SMNVEV, per germline (reference sequence). Trimming cost V 2 bases and J 3 bases; bases outside gene matches: 6. The CDR3 has 15 amino acids. This CDR3 reads CASSLGQEGYTEAFF. CDR3 coding DNA: TGTGCCAGCAGTTTAGGACAGGAAGGTTACACTGAAGCTTTCTTT.

The chain is built from TRBV10-1 and TRBJ2-2; a possible D gene is TRBD2 (6 bases). Germline-derived CDR1 and CDR2 are WNHNN and SYGVQD (reference sequence). The CDR3 contains 14 residues. Deletions cut 8 bases from V and 2 bases from J, with 12 bases between. The CDR3 loop reads CASQGTENTGELFF. The CDR3 DNA sequence: TGCGCCAGCCAAGGGACTGAAAACACCGGGGAGCTGTTTTTT.

As to this clone: Other DNA variants within this sample encode the same CDR3. The J gene is TRBJ2-3, the V gene TRBV19, with D tentatively TRBD2 (5 bases). CDR1 and CDR2 (germline): LNHDA, SQIVND (reference sequence). V lost 1 base, J lost 3 bases, and 5 bases lay in between. CDR3 length equals 13 residues. The CDR3 loop is CASSIAGTDTQYF. CDR3 DNA: TGTGCCAGTAGTATAGCGGGGACAGATACGCAGTATTTT.

The rearrangement joins TRBV5-4 to TRBJ2-3; 8 positions agree with TRBD2. CDR1 SGHNT and CDR2 YYREEE come from the germline V gene (reference sequence). The CDR3 runs to 15 residues. J lost 5 bases, V lost 4 bases, and 9 bases had no gene match. This CDR3 reads CASSPFSGAGDTQYF. In DNA, the CDR3 is TGTGCCAGCAGCCCGTTTAGCGGGGCCGGAGATACGCAGTATTTT. Complete variable domain (other parts from reference TRBV5-4 and TRBJ2-3): ETGVTQSPTHLIKTRGQQVTLRCSSQSGHNTVSWYQQALGQGPQFIFQYYREEENGRGNFPPRFSGLQFPNYSSELNVNALELDDSALYLCASSPFSGAGDTQYFGPGTRLTVL.

This rearrangement joins TRBV28 to TRBJ2-3, with D hard to call. From germline, CDR1 is MDHEN and CDR2 SYDVKM. Trimming pared 5 bases from V and 2 bases from J, leaving 11 bases between. The CDR3 length is 14 residues. CDR3 protein: CASSPVVATDTQYF. The CDR3 DNA follows: TGTGCCAGCAGTCCGGTCGTTGCCACAGATACGCAGTATTTT. The variable domain in full, completed from reference TRBV28 and TRBJ2-3, reads DVKVTQSSRYLVKRTGEKVFLECVQDMDHENMFWYRQDPGLGLRLIYFSYDVKMKEKGDIPEGYSVSREKKERFSLILESASTNQTSMYLCASSPVVATDTQYFGPGTRLTVL.

In DNA, the CDR3 is TGCGGTTGGAGGGATTCTGGAAACACCATATATTTT. It encodes CGWRDSGNTIYF. The chain couples TRBV29-1 to TRBJ1-3; D gene ambiguous. Germline CDR1 and CDR2: SQVTM and ANQGSEA. The CDR3 is made up of 12 amino acids.

This rearrangement joins TRBV7-8 to TRBJ2-4, with D possibly matching TRBD1 (5 bases). Germline loops: CDR1 SGHVS, CDR2 FQNEAQ. The CDR3 is 15 amino acids. Trimming cost V 8 bases and J 7 bases, with 21 bases left between them. CDR3 DNA sequence: TGTGCCAGCGGGGCGAGTTCGAGGAGAGAGAACATTCAGTACTTC. Its protein product is CASGASSRRENIQYF. The full variable domain, with the rest looked up from reference TRBV7-8 and TRBJ2-4, is GAGVSQSPRYKVAKRGQDVALRCDPISGHVSLFWYQQALGQGPEFLTYFQNEAQLDKSGLPSDRFFAERPEGSVSTLKIQRTQQEDSAVYLCASGASSRRENIQYFGAGTRLSVL.